The 15 T cell receptor beta chains below all came from one sample that was sequenced in a study of molecular identifiers for immune sequencing clone quantification. TCRdb re-called the PCR reads through MiXCR, storing one row per CDR3 protein. The data hold some 100,000 distinct CDR3 sequences, with around 20% observed a single time. Sequencing was done on a sample of naive CD8+ T cells from blood, with Jurkat cell RNA spiked in. The subset: FACS-sorted CD8+CD4-CCR7+CD45RA+ naive T cells. The receptors here all came from a human donor in good health. Some libraries in this study had Jurkat cell RNA spiked in.

This clonotype was recorded at least ten times. V usage is TRBV4-1 and J usage is TRBJ1-5; maybe TRBD1 (5 bases). The V and J ends lost 0 bases and 7 bases respectively, with 13 bases between them. CDR3 length equals 15 residues. Looked up from germline, CDR1 is MGHRA and CDR2 is YSYEKL. The CDR3 sequence: CASSQDRGPGQPQHF. The CDR3 bases are TGCGCCAGCAGCCAAGATAGGGGTCCCGGGCAGCCCCAGCATTTT.

V and J are TRBV13 and TRBJ2-7; no definite D call. The length of the CDR3 is 14 residues. The V end lost 0 bases, the J end lost 3 bases, and 9 bases lay between the germline ends. Germline-derived CDR1 and CDR2 are PRHDT and FYEKMQ (reference sequence). The CDR3 coding sequence is TGTGCCAGCAGCTTAGGTCGAGGAAACTACGAGCAGTACTTC. As protein: CASSLGRGNYEQYF. Supplemented by reference TRBV13 and TRBJ2-7, the full variable domain reads AAGVIQSPRHLIKEKRETATLKCYPIPRHDTVYWYQQGPGQDPQFLISFYEKMQSDKGSIPDRFSAQQFSDYHSELNMSSLELGDSALYFCASSLGRGNYEQYFGPGTRLTVT.

This clonotype was picked up many times. The rearrangement uses TRBV5-5 and TRBJ2-5; no clear D gene. The CDR3 is 14 residues long. Looked up from germline, CDR1 is SGHKS and CDR2 is YYEKEE (reference sequence). The ends were cut back, 2 bases at V and 2 bases at J, with 10 bases in the middle. The CDR3: CASSLSRVQETQYF. As DNA, the CDR3 is TGTGCCAGCAGCTTAAGCAGAGTACAAGAGACCCAGTACTTC.

The sample holds many counts of this clonotype. The chain is built from TRBV6-5 and TRBJ1-1; D call uncertain. Germline values: CDR1 MNHEY, CDR2 SVGAGI. Trimming shortened V by 6 bases and J by 1 base, and 15 bases separated the two germline ends. The CDR3 length is 15 residues. The CDR3 here is CASSPTPPTNTEAFF. The CDR3 nucleotides read TGTGCCAGCAGCCCCACACCACCAACGAACACTGAAGCTTTCTTT.

In its sample, this clonotype was seen many times. This chain uses TRBV30 with TRBJ2-1; D may be TRBD1 (6 bases). Between the trimmed V and J ends, which lost 5 bases and 4 bases, there was a span of 12 bases. CDR3 length: 13 residues. CDR1 is GTSNPN and CDR2 is SVGIG in the germline V gene (reference sequence). CDR3 nucleotides: TGTGCCTGGGAGCAAGGGGGATACAATGAGCAGTTCTTC. This encodes CAWEQGGYNEQFF.

This clonotype was counted ten times or more. The V and J genes are TRBV27 and TRBJ1-4, with no clear D. Germline V gives CDR1 MNHEY, CDR2 SMNVEV (reference sequence). Trimming cost V 2 bases and J 4 bases, with 14 bases left between them. CDR3 length equals 16 residues. The CDR3 loop reads CASSLKGWNSNEKLFF. As DNA, the CDR3 is TGTGCCAGCAGTTTAAAAGGTTGGAATAGTAATGAAAAACTGTTTTTT.

This clonotype was recorded many times. The rearrangement uses TRBV28 and TRBJ1-5; D unclear. Germline V CDR1 and CDR2: MDHEN, SYDVKM. The V and J ends lost 10 bases and 6 bases respectively, with 13 bases between them. The CDR3 is 12 amino acids. The CDR3 sequence is CATTSPPQPQHF. As DNA, the CDR3 is TGTGCCACCACGTCGCCGCCTCAGCCCCAGCATTTT.

This clonotype was recorded many times. V and J are TRBV27 and TRBJ1-5, with TRBD1 matching over 10 bases. The CDR3 is 15 residues long. V shed 5 bases and J 2 bases; nucleotides not matched to a gene: 3. CDR1 is MNHEY and CDR2 is SMNVEV in the germline V gene (reference sequence). The DNA of the CDR3 is TGTGCCAGCAGTCCCGGACAGGGGGGCAATCAGCCCCAGCATTTT. Encoded protein: CASSPGQGGNQPQHF.

This clonotype was seen more than once but under ten times. This may be a read error, as it is one base from a much larger clone. The V call is TRBV4-2, the J call TRBJ2-7; the D gene is possibly TRBD1 (6 bases). CDR1 and CDR2 from the germline V gene are LGHNA and YNFKEQ. This CDR3 contains 15 residues. Trimming left V 2 bases short and J 2 bases short, with 13 bases between. This CDR3 is CASSQWMAGAYEQYF. In DNA form, the CDR3 reads TGTGCCAGCAGCCAATGGATGGCAGGGGCCTACGAGCAGTACTTC.

This clonotype showed up just once. The chain uses TRBV13 and TRBJ2-3, with 10 bases that match TRBD2. V lost 4 bases and J lost 0; bases outside the gene matches: 7. CDR1 is PRHDT, CDR2 FYEKMQ, per germline (reference sequence). The CDR3 is 17 residues long. The chain's CDR3 is CASSWAQLAGSTDTQYF. The CDR3 DNA reads TGTGCCAGCAGCTGGGCCCAACTAGCGGGGAGCACAGATACGCAGTATTTT.

This clonotype was seen repeatedly, ten times or more. The V call is TRBV18, the J call TRBJ2-7; D possibly corresponds to TRBD1 (6 bases). Trimming took 3 bases from V and 5 from J, leaving 17 bases between them. Germline V lookup: CDR1 KGHSH, CDR2 LQKENI. The CDR3 contains 15 residues. The CDR3 reads CASSPGPGQENEQYF. DNA for the CDR3: TGTGCCAGCTCACCCGGCCCGGGACAAGAGAACGAGCAGTACTTC.

This clonotype was seen at least ten times. The rearrangement joins TRBV28 to TRBJ1-5; a possible D gene is TRBD1 (5 bases). CDR3 length: 15 residues. Germline CDR1 reads MDHEN; CDR2 reads SYDVKM. The V end was cut by 10 bases, the J end by 0 bases, with 16 bases between. CDR3 nucleotide sequence: TGTGCCACCGGGAGGGACGACGGTAGCAATCAGCCCCAGCATTTT. It is translated as CATGRDDGSNQPQHF. Based on the CDR3 plus reference TRBV28 and TRBJ1-5, the full variable domain is DVKVTQSSRYLVKRTGEKVFLECVQDMDHENMFWYRQDPGLGLRLIYFSYDVKMKEKGDIPEGYSVSREKKERFSLILESASTNQTSMYLCATGRDDGSNQPQHFGDGTRLSIL.

This clonotype was found many times. This sequence joins TRBV7-2 and TRBJ2-1; TRBD2 is a possible D gene (5 bases). Germline V gives CDR1 SGHTA, CDR2 FQGNSA. Deletions cut 1 base from V and 8 bases from J, with 9 bases between. This CDR3 comprises 13 residues. CDR3 residues: CASSLERRDEQFF. The CDR3 region has the DNA TGTGCCAGCAGCTTAGAACGGCGGGATGAGCAGTTCTTC.

There are many counts of this clonotype. The chain recombines TRBV6-5 with TRBJ2-3; a weak D match, TRBD2 (6 bases). Germline CDR1 MNHEY, CDR2 SVGAGI. V lost 6 bases to trimming and J lost 2 bases, with 21 bases between them. The CDR3 extends over 17 amino acids. This CDR3 is CASSRVGSSGYTDTQYF. CDR3 sequence (DNA): TGTGCCAGCAGCCGCGTCGGGAGTAGCGGTTACACAGATACGCAGTATTTT.

This clonotype has at least ten counts. The chain uses TRBV5-1 and TRBJ2-5; tentatively, D is TRBD1 (6 bases). CDR1 is SGHRS, CDR2 YFSETQ, per germline. CDR3 length equals 16 residues. V was trimmed by 4 bases and J by 2 bases, leaving 18 bases between them. CDR3: CASSATWGLDQETQYF. DNA for the CDR3: TGCGCCAGCAGCGCAACGTGGGGGCTTGATCAAGAGACCCAGTACTTC.